This passage covers 29 T cell receptor beta chains from one sample sequenced in a study of neurological immune-mediated disorders. TCRdb analysed the 5' RACE reads with MiXCR anew, one entry per CDR3 protein. There are around 69,000 distinct CDR3 sequences in the sample; around 3.7% occur only once, and about 3.5% lies in the top ten. The material sequenced was PBMCs. These receptor sequences come from a man aged 40-50 years with multiple sclerosis.

This clonotype was counted many times. The genes are TRBV5-1 and TRBJ2-2, with D uncertain. V lost 0 bases and J 3 bases, leaving 6 bases between the germline ends. The CDR3 contains 14 residues. The germline gives CDR1 SGHRS, CDR2 YFSETQ. The CDR3 sequence: CASSLVTDTGELFF. CDR3 nucleotides: TGCGCCAGCAGCTTGGTTACAGACACCGGGGAGCTGTTTTTT.

This clonotype was picked up many times. V and J are TRBV29-1 and TRBJ1-2, with TRBD1 matching 7 bases. The J segment lost 6 bases and the V segment lost 7 bases, leaving 8 bases of the junction unmatched. The CDR3 length is 12 residues. Germline loops: CDR1 SQVTM, CDR2 ANQGSEA. DNA of the CDR3: TGCAGCGCCGAGGAGGGGGCGCATGGCTACACCTTC. It specifies CSAEEGAHGYTF.

Remarks on this clonotype: Because the CDR3 is missing its conserved closing phenylalanine or tryptophan, this is likely a read error. The rearrangement links TRBV5-1 to TRBJ2-1; 7 nucleotides match TRBD2. The ends lost 1 base at V and 0 bases at J; junction bases unmatched: 4. The CDR3 spans 16 residues. Germline lookup yields CDR1 SGHRS and CDR2 YFSETQ. The CDR3 nucleotides read TGCGCCAGCAGCTTGCTAGCGGAGAGCTCCTACAATGAGCAGTTCAAC. It translates to CASSLLAESSYNEQFN.

This clonotype was seen at least ten times. The V call is TRBV12-3 or TRBV12-4, the J call TRBJ1-2; tentative D call: TRBD1 (5 bases). The CDR3 length is 13 residues. V was pared by 2 bases and J by 6 bases, with 10 bases between. The CDR3 protein is CASSLLGTHGYTF. The CDR3 nucleotides are TGTGCCAGCAGTTTATTAGGGACCCATGGCTACACCTTC.

This clonotype has ten or more counts. This chain uses TRBV2 with TRBJ2-7, with TRBD2 matching 9 bases. The CDR3 consists of 13 residues. Germline V gene lookup returns CDR1 SNHLY and CDR2 FYNNEI. After removal of 8 bases from V and 2 bases from J, the junction contained 4 bases not matched to a gene. CDR3 residues: CASGGGGPYEQYF. CDR3 coding DNA: TGTGCCAGCGGCGGGGGGGGTCCCTACGAGCAGTACTTC.

There are many counts of this clonotype. The chain links TRBV29-1 to TRBJ2-5, with 10 bases that match TRBD2. Germline CDR1 is SQVTM and CDR2 is ANQGSEA. CDR3 length: 15 amino acids. V lost 6 bases and J lost 1; bases outside the gene matches: 8. The CDR3 spells CSVRLAGYPQETQYF. In DNA, the CDR3 is TGCAGCGTACGACTAGCGGGTTACCCCCAAGAGACCCAGTACTTC.

This clonotype was counted at least ten times. The chain combines TRBV6-6 with TRBJ1-1; perhaps TRBD1 as D (5 bases). V lost 4 bases and J 6 bases, leaving 18 bases between the germline ends. From germline, CDR1 is MNHNY and CDR2 SVGAGI (reference sequence). The CDR3 has 15 amino acids. For the CDR3, the DNA is TGTGCCAGCAGTTGGGGACGGCGAACAAGCGCTGAAGCTTTCTTT. Its translation is CASSWGRRTSAEAFF.

This clonotype was counted ten times or more. The chain joins TRBV4-1 to TRBJ1-2; 8 bases are a match to TRBD1. Germline V gene data show CDR1 as MGHRA and CDR2 as YSYEKL. CDR3 length: 14 residues. Germline trimming cut 1 base from V and 8 bases from J; bases unmatched to any gene: 6. DNA of the CDR3: TGCGCCAGCAGCCAAGGGGACAGGATCGGCGGCTACACCTTC. It is translated as CASSQGDRIGGYTF.

This clonotype was found many times. This sequence joins TRBV10-1 and TRBJ2-3, with no clear D. V lost 3 bases, J lost 2 bases, and 12 bases lay in between. This CDR3 is built from 15 residues. From germline, CDR1 is WNHNN and CDR2 SYGVQD (reference sequence). The CDR3 sequence: CASSDRARTTDTQYF. The CDR3 DNA reads as TGCGCCAGCAGTGATAGGGCCCGTACCACAGATACGCAGTATTTT.

This clonotype was picked up many times. V gene TRBV5-1 combines with J gene TRBJ2-3; 14 nucleotides line up with TRBD2. In germline, CDR1 is SGHRS, CDR2 YFSETQ. The CDR3 is 17 amino acids. V lost 4 bases, J lost 3 bases, and 7 bases stayed unmatched. The CDR3 DNA is TGCGCCAGCAGCCCCTGGACTAGCGGGGGGTGGACAGATACGCAGTATTTT. Residues: CASSPWTSGGWTDTQYF.

This clonotype was observed many times. The chain has TRBV5-1 and TRBJ2-1, with 9 bases matching TRBD2. Germline CDR1 SGHRS, CDR2 YFSETQ. The CDR3 has 16 residues. After removal of 2 bases from V and 2 bases from J, the junction contained 5 bases not matched to a gene. Here the CDR3 DNA reads TGCGCCAGCAGCTTCCAGACTAGCGGACCCTACAATGAGCAGTTCTTC. This encodes CASSFQTSGPYNEQFF. Full variable domain (rest looked up from reference TRBV5-1 and TRBJ2-1): KAGVTQTPRYLIKTRGQQVTLSCSPISGHRSVSWYQQTPGQGLQFLFEYFSETQRNKGNFPGRFSGRQFSNSRSEMNVSTLELGDSALYLCASSFQTSGPYNEQFFGPGTRLTVL.

This clonotype was recorded at least ten times. The chain employs TRBV7-8 and TRBJ1-2; D ambiguous. CDR1 SGHVS and CDR2 FQNEAQ come from the germline V gene. Trimming stripped 5 bases from V and 4 bases from J, with 14 bases between. The CDR3 totals 14 residues. CDR3 protein: CASSPRTASYGYTF. Here the CDR3 DNA reads TGTGCCAGCAGCCCACGTACAGCATCCTATGGCTACACCTTC. Based on the CDR3 plus reference TRBV7-8 and TRBJ1-2, the full variable domain is GAGVSQSPRYKVAKRGQDVALRCDPISGHVSLFWYQQALGQGPEFLTYFQNEAQLDKSGLPSDRFFAERPEGSVSTLKIQRTQQEDSAVYLCASSPRTASYGYTFGSGTRLTVV.

In its sample, this clonotype was seen many times. This chain connects TRBV14 to TRBJ2-1, with 8 bases matching TRBD1. In germline, CDR1 is SGHDN, CDR2 FVKESK. This CDR3 has 15 amino acids. V shed 8 bases and J 6 bases; nucleotides not matched to a gene: 12. The CDR3 reads CASEPGTGYPNEQFF. The CDR3 DNA reads as TGTGCCAGCGAACCCGGGACAGGTTACCCCAATGAGCAGTTCTTC.

V gene TRBV7-6 combines with J gene TRBJ2-1, with D perhaps TRBD1 or TRBD2 (5 bases each). The length of the CDR3 is 16 residues. V lost 1 base and J lost 7, with 17 bases in between. The germline V gene has CDR1 SGHVS and CDR2 FNYEAQ. CDR3 DNA sequence: TGTGCCAGCAGCTTAGGGGTGAGGGGCGTTTGGAATGAGCAGTTCTTC. Translation gives CASSLGVRGVWNEQFF.

This clonotype was seen many times. The rearrangement joins TRBV12-3 or TRBV12-4 to TRBJ1-2; TRBD1 agrees at 10 bases. This CDR3 is 13 amino acids long. Unmatched junction bases numbered 5, after V lost 5 bases and J lost 8 bases. The CDR3 reads CASSQGQGWGYTF. The CDR3 DNA sequence: TGTGCCAGCAGTCAGGGACAGGGGTGGGGCTACACCTTC.

This clonotype was picked up many times. The chain links TRBV11-2 to TRBJ1-1; D is uncertain. The V and J ends lost 5 bases and 1 base respectively, with 14 bases between them. The CDR3 length is 15 residues. Per the germline V gene, CDR1 is SGHAT and CDR2 is FQNNGV. The CDR3 is CASSTGKGKNTEAFF. The CDR3 DNA follows: TGTGCCAGCAGCACCGGTAAAGGGAAGAACACTGAAGCTTTCTTT.

This clonotype has at least ten counts. The chain uses TRBV18 and TRBJ1-4; D remains unclear. CDR3 length equals 17 residues. Trimming took off 3 bases at V and 0 bases at J, with 14 bases between the two ends. In germline, CDR1 is KGHSH, CDR2 LQKENI. The CDR3 sequence is CASSPSSALATNEKLFF. CDR3 DNA: TGTGCCAGCTCACCTTCCAGTGCCCTTGCAACTAATGAAAAACTGTTTTTT.

This clonotype was recorded many times. V is TRBV7-2 and J is TRBJ2-1; 9 nucleotides line up with TRBD2. CDR1 and CDR2 from the germline V gene are SGHTA and FQGNSA. The V gene end was trimmed by 4 bases and the J gene end by 8 bases; junction bases not matched to a gene: 9. The length of the CDR3 is 15 residues. The CDR3 DNA reads as TGTGCCAGCAGCTACTATAGCGGGAGTGCCGATGAGCAGTTCTTC. Its translation: CASSYYSGSADEQFF.

This clonotype has at least ten counts. The V gene is TRBV9, the J gene TRBJ2-7, with D unclear. Trimming left V 0 bases short and J 7 bases short, with 5 bases between. The CDR3 has 11 residues. The germline gives CDR1 SGDLS, CDR2 YYNGEE. The chain's CDR3 is CASSVGGEQYF. The CDR3 nucleotides read TGTGCCAGCAGCGTAGGAGGAGAGCAGTACTTC. Using reference TRBV9 and TRBJ2-7 for the parts outside the CDR3, the full variable domain is DSGVTQTPKHLITATGQRVTLRCSPRSGDLSVYWYQQSLDQGLQFLIQYYNGEERAKGNILERFSAQQFPDLHSELNLSSLELGDSALYFCASSVGGEQYFGPGTRLTVT.

The table lists this clonotype with many counts. This rearrangement joins TRBV20-1 to TRBJ2-2; D possibly corresponds to TRBD1 (6 bases). Between the trimmed V and J ends, which lost 3 bases and 0 bases, there was a span of 14 bases. From germline, CDR1 is DFQATT and CDR2 SNEGSKA (reference sequence). The CDR3 totals 16 residues. CDR3 region: CSARGDGGANTGELFF. The CDR3 DNA follows: TGCAGTGCTAGGGGGGATGGGGGCGCGAACACCGGGGAGCTGTTTTTT.

This clonotype has ten or more counts. The CDR3 carries no conserved terminal phenylalanine or tryptophan, so it likely arises from a read error. V and J are TRBV11-2 and TRBJ2-1; 9 bases are shared with TRBD1. The CDR3 covers 14 residues. Losses at the gene ends were 1 base for V and 5 bases for J; bases not matched to a gene: 0. From germline, CDR1 is SGHAT and CDR2 FQNNGV. This chain's CDR3 is CASSLGTGDNEQFN. The DNA for the CDR3 is TGTGCCAGCAGCTTAGGGACAGGGGACAATGAGCAGTTCAAC.

This clonotype was counted many times. The rearrangement uses TRBV7-9 and TRBJ1-5, with no clear D. Germline V gene lookup returns CDR1 SEHNR and CDR2 FQNEAQ (reference sequence). Trimming stripped 6 bases from V and 3 bases from J, with 18 bases between. This CDR3 comprises 16 residues. Written as DNA, the CDR3 is TGTGCCAGCAGTCCCGGTCCCCCGAACATCAATCAGCCCCAGCATTTT. The encoded protein is CASSPGPPNINQPQHF.

This clonotype occurred many times. This sequence joins TRBV7-9 and TRBJ1-1; 9 bases are a match to TRBD1. Trimming cost V 4 bases and J 1 base; bases outside gene matches: 4. This CDR3 has 15 residues. Germline V gene lookup returns CDR1 SEHNR and CDR2 FQNEAQ (reference sequence). As DNA, the CDR3 is TGTGCCAGCAGCTACTCGGACAGGGGGAACACTGAAGCTTTCTTT. Translated: CASSYSDRGNTEAFF.

This clonotype was recorded many times. This chain links TRBV10-2 with TRBJ1-2; D is possibly TRBD1 (5 bases). Germline CDR1 WSHSY, CDR2 SAAADI. The CDR3 has 13 amino acids. The V gene lost 7 bases and the J gene lost 6 bases, with 15 bases spanning the gap. The CDR3 here is CASMGGDRDGYTF. DNA for the CDR3: TGCGCCAGCATGGGGGGGGATCGTGATGGCTACACCTTC.

This clonotype was seen many times. This chain connects TRBV20-1 to TRBJ1-2, with TRBD1 as a possible D gene (5 bases). Germline CDR1 DFQATT, CDR2 SNEGSKA (reference sequence). This CDR3 is 16 amino acids long. Trimming pared 4 bases from V and 0 bases from J, leaving 18 bases between. CDR3 amino acids: CSAKMAGTIANYGYTF. The CDR3 DNA sequence: TGCAGTGCTAAGATGGCAGGGACGATAGCTAACTATGGCTACACCTTC.

This clonotype was picked up a small number of times. The CDR3 region is CSAVFLGERDIQYF. The CDR3 region has the DNA TGCAGCGCTGTTTTTCTGGGTGAGAGGGACATTCAGTACTTC. V usage is TRBV29-1 and J usage is TRBJ2-4; tentative D call: TRBD2 (5 bases). Trimming cost V 7 bases and J 8 bases, with 21 bases left between them. The CDR3 has 14 amino acids. The germline V gene has CDR1 SQVTM and CDR2 ANQGSEA.

The sample holds a few counts of this clonotype. The gene calls are TRBV11-2 and TRBJ2-5, with D perhaps given as TRBD1 or TRBD2 (5 bases each). In germline, CDR1 is SGHAT, CDR2 FQNNGV. This CDR3 spans 15 amino acids. The V end lost 3 bases, the J end lost 4 bases, and 15 bases lay between the germline ends. CDR3 amino acids: CASSLKGESRETQYF. CDR3 nucleotide sequence: TGTGCCAGCAGCTTGAAAGGGGAGTCGAGAGAGACCCAGTACTTC.

This clonotype has at least ten counts. The J gene is TRBJ1-2, the V gene TRBV5-1; 9 bases align to TRBD1. In germline, CDR1 is SGHRS, CDR2 YFSETQ. The CDR3 runs to 14 residues. With V trimmed by 4 bases and J by 4 bases, 5 bases remained unmatched. DNA for the CDR3: TGCGCCAGCAGCCTAGACAGGGGGGCCTATGGCTACACCTTC. Amino acids: CASSLDRGAYGYTF.

This clonotype has ten or more counts. The chain has TRBV6-9 and TRBJ2-3; D remains unclear. CDR1 and CDR2 (germline): MNHGY, SVAAGI. Deletions cut 8 bases from V and 6 bases from J, with 6 bases between. The CDR3 runs 10 residues. CDR3 region: CASLEDTQYF. For the CDR3, the DNA is TGTGCCAGCTTAGAGGATACGCAGTATTTT.